The 32 T cell receptor beta chains reported below all come from one sample, sequenced in a study of CD8 T cells in Susac syndrome. Reverse transcription of about 0.45 to 1 ug RNA used random hexamers. TCRdb analysed the immunoSEQ multiplex PCR reads with MiXCR anew, one entry per CDR3 protein. The repertoire consists of about 160,000 distinct CDR3 sequences, with 90% to 95% occurring once and the leading ten covering more than 0.11%. The source material was CD4+ T cells from PBMCs. The receptors come from a human donor in good health.

This clonotype was found once. This sequence joins TRBV7-2 and TRBJ2-3; 9 bases align to TRBD2. J gave up 0 bases and V 5 bases, and 12 bases lay outside the gene matches. CDR3 length: 18 amino acids. Germline loops: CDR1 SGHTA, CDR2 FQGNSA. The CDR3: CASSRGTSGYASTDTQYF. CDR3 coding DNA: TGTGCCAGCAGCCGGGGAACTAGCGGGTATGCTAGCACAGATACGCAGTATTTT.

The rearrangement joins TRBV6-5 to TRBJ2-3; D might be TRBD2 (5 bases). V gave up 4 bases and J gave up 6 bases, with 11 bases separating them. The CDR3 is 13 amino acids. The germline V gene has CDR1 MNHEY and CDR2 SVGAGI. CDR3 protein: CASSSHTRDTQYF. CDR3 in DNA: TGTGCCAGCAGTTCCCACACTAGGGATACGCAGTATTTT.

The chain recombines TRBV18 with TRBJ2-5; D is unresolved. Trimming cost V 2 bases and J 3 bases, with 7 bases left between them. The CDR3 has 13 residues. Germline V gives CDR1 KGHSH, CDR2 LQKENI. The CDR3 loop reads CASSPGVEETQYF. DNA for the CDR3: TGTGCCAGCTCACCAGGGGTAGAAGAGACCCAGTACTTC. The full variable domain, in which reference TRBV18 and TRBJ2-5 provide the parts outside the CDR3, is NAGVMQNPRHLVRRRGQEARLRCSPMKGHSHVYWYRQLPEEGLKFMVYLQKENIIDESGMPKERFSAEFPKEGPSILRIQQVVRGDSAAYFCASSPGVEETQYFGPGTRLLVL.

The J gene is TRBJ2-7, the V gene TRBV18; TRBD1 agrees at 7 bases. The V segment lost 2 bases and the J segment 5 bases; nucleotides outside the gene matches: 6. The CDR3 extends over 14 amino acids. The germline V gene encodes CDR1 KGHSH and CDR2 LQKENI. This CDR3 reads CASSPETGPHEQYF. The CDR3 DNA reads TGTGCCAGCTCACCAGAGACAGGGCCCCACGAGCAGTACTTC.

The CDR3 loop reads CASSYSGTAPYGYTF. Written as DNA, the CDR3 is TGTGCCAGCAGTTACTCAGGGACGGCCCCCTATGGCTACACCTTC. The chain links TRBV6-6 to TRBJ1-2; tentatively, D is TRBD1 (5 bases). The V gene lost 0 bases and the J gene lost 4 bases, with 12 bases spanning the gap. This CDR3 is built from 15 residues. CDR1 and CDR2 from the germline V gene are MNHNY and SVGAGI (reference sequence).

The chain has TRBV20-1 and TRBJ1-1, with D perhaps matching TRBD1 (5 bases). Per germline, CDR1 DFQATT and CDR2 SNEGSKA (reference sequence). Trimming pared 0 bases from V and 7 bases from J, leaving 15 bases between. This CDR3 is 14 amino acids long. The CDR3 spells CSARDIQGGDEAFF. The CDR3 region has the DNA TGCAGTGCTAGAGATATCCAGGGAGGGGATGAAGCTTTCTTT.

The chain joins TRBV5-6 to TRBJ2-3, with D possibly TRBD2 on 6 matching bases. The CDR3 loop spans 15 amino acids. Trimming cost V 5 bases and J 0 bases, with 13 bases left between them. The germline CDR1 and CDR2 sequences are SGHDT and YYEEEE. Here the CDR3 DNA reads TGTGCCAGCAGAGGGAAGAGCGGGAGCACAGATACGCAGTATTTT. Amino acids: CASRGKSGSTDTQYF.

The chain uses TRBV7-3 and TRBJ1-2; 8 bases agree with TRBD1. After removal of 5 bases from V and 8 bases from J, the junction contained 7 bases not matched to a gene. Germline CDR1 SGHTA, CDR2 FQGTGA. This CDR3 has 13 amino acids. The CDR3 DNA sequence: TGTGCCAGCAGCCCCGGGACAGGATGGGGCTACACCTTC. Protein sequence: CASSPGTGWGYTF. Filled out from reference TRBV7-3 and TRBJ1-2, the complete variable domain reads GAGVSQTPSNKVTEKGKYVELRCDPISGHTALYWYRQSLGQGPEFLIYFQGTGAADDSGLPNDRFFAVRPEGSVSTLKIQRTERGDSAVYLCASSPGTGWGYTFGSGTRLTVV.

The chain links TRBV20-1 to TRBJ2-7, with TRBD1 matching over 8 bases. CDR1 and CDR2 (germline): DFQATT, SNEGSKA (reference sequence). The CDR3 is made up of 14 amino acids. With 0 bases clipped from V and 4 bases from J, the junction kept 5 bases outside the gene matches. The CDR3 bases are TGCAGTGCTAGAGATCCGGACAGGGAATACGAGCAGTACTTC. Protein: CSARDPDREYEQYF.

The chain combines TRBV5-1 with TRBJ2-2; 9 positions match TRBD1. Germline-derived CDR1 and CDR2 are SGHRS and YFSETQ. CDR3 size: 17 residues. The J segment lost 1 base and the V segment lost 4 bases, leaving 8 bases of the junction unmatched. The CDR3 DNA reads TGCGCCAGCAGCCTAGGACAGGGGTCCCTGAACACCGGGGAGCTGTTTTTT. As protein: CASSLGQGSLNTGELFF.

The chain employs TRBV5-1 and TRBJ1-1, with D unclear. The ends were cut back, 0 bases at V and 4 bases at J, with 13 bases in the middle. The CDR3 runs 15 residues. Germline assignment: CDR1 SGHRS and CDR2 YFSETQ. The CDR3 DNA is TGCGCCAGCAGCTTGGTTATGGCCGAGGGCACTGAAGCTTTCTTT. It specifies CASSLVMAEGTEAFF.

A single count supports this clonotype. The chain links TRBV7-9 to TRBJ1-6, with unresolved D. V was cut by 3 bases and J by 9 bases, with 12 bases left in between. Germline loops: CDR1 SEHNR, CDR2 FQNEAQ (reference sequence). CDR3 length equals 14 residues. The CDR3 protein is CASSFRAYGSPLHF. The DNA of the CDR3 is TGTGCCAGCAGCTTCCGGGCGTATGGTTCACCCCTCCACTTT.

This clonotype was seen once. The chain combines TRBV19 with TRBJ1-4; D is unclear. The V end lost 5 bases, the J end lost 0 bases, and 10 bases lay between the germline ends. The CDR3 consists of 15 residues. CDR1 is LNHDA, CDR2 SQIVND, per germline (reference sequence). CDR3 in DNA: TGTGCCAGTAGTCCCTACCCGGCAACTAATGAAAAACTGTTTTTT. Amino acids: CASSPYPATNEKLFF. Together with reference TRBV19 and TRBJ1-4, the CDR3 gives the full variable domain: DGGITQSPKYLFRKEGQNVTLSCEQNLNHDAMYWYRQDPGQGLRLIYYSQIVNDFQKGDIAEGYSVSREKKESFPLTVTSAQKNPTAFYLCASSPYPATNEKLFFGSGTQLSVL.

The J gene is TRBJ1-2, the V gene TRBV9, with TRBD1 identical over 9 bases. V lost 3 bases to trimming and J lost 4 bases; unmatched junction nucleotides: 10. Per the germline V gene, CDR1 is SGDLS and CDR2 is YYNGEE. CDR3 length equals 16 residues. Here the CDR3 reads CASSAGTGSIFYGYTF. CDR3 coding DNA: TGTGCCAGCAGCGCCGGGACAGGGAGTATTTTCTATGGCTACACCTTC.

V is TRBV29-1 and J is TRBJ1-5; 8 nucleotides agree with TRBD1. From germline, CDR1 is SQVTM and CDR2 ANQGSEA. The J segment lost 7 bases and the V segment lost 4 bases, leaving 6 bases of the junction unmatched. CDR3 length equals 13 residues. CDR3 sequence: CSVAGGLGQPQHF. The CDR3 DNA reads TGCAGCGTTGCAGGGGGCTTGGGGCAGCCCCAGCATTTT.

This chain uses TRBV2 with TRBJ1-1; a possible D gene is TRBD1 (6 bases). The CDR3 length is 14 residues. Germline lookup yields CDR1 SNHLY and CDR2 FYNNEI. Trimming left V 5 bases short and J 1 base short, with 11 bases between. CDR3 in DNA: TGTGCCAGCAGTAAACAGGGTAGGAACACTGAAGCTTTCTTT. Its protein is CASSKQGRNTEAFF.

This clonotype was found a few times. CDR3 coding DNA: TGCAGCGTTGCCGGGGGGGAAGAGACCCAGTACTTC. Translated: CSVAGGEETQYF. J is TRBJ2-5 and V is TRBV29-1; 8 nucleotides agree with TRBD2. The V segment lost 4 bases and the J segment 3 bases; nucleotides outside the gene matches: 1. Germline lookup yields CDR1 SQVTM and CDR2 ANQGSEA. There are 12 residues in the CDR3. Using reference TRBV29-1 and TRBJ2-5 for the parts outside the CDR3, the full variable domain is SAVISQKPSRDICQRGTSLTIQCQVDSQVTMMFWYRQQPGQSLTLIATANQGSEATYESGFVIDKFPISRPNLTFSTLTVSNMSPEDSSIYLCSVAGGEETQYFGPGTRLLVL.

CDR3 bases: TGTGCCAGCAGCCAAGATCCGGCCTCAACCGGGGAGCTGTTTTTT. Translated, it gives CASSQDPASTGELFF. V and J are TRBV4-2 and TRBJ2-2; unclear D gene. The germline V gene has CDR1 LGHNA and CDR2 YNFKEQ. Trimming took off 0 bases at V and 5 bases at J, with 10 bases between the two ends. This CDR3 region has 15 residues.

The V call is TRBV10-3, the J call TRBJ2-2, with D unclear. Per the germline V gene, CDR1 is ENHRY and CDR2 is SYGVKD. Trimming removed 0 bases at V and 7 bases at J, with 6 bases between. The CDR3 consists of 13 residues. CDR3 in amino acids: CAISESAVGELFF. The CDR3 DNA reads as TGTGCCATCAGTGAGTCGGCTGTCGGGGAGCTGTTTTTT.

The rearrangement links TRBV2 to TRBJ2-3; 9 positions agree with TRBD2. The J segment lost 4 bases and the V segment lost 1 base, leaving 6 bases of the junction unmatched. In germline, CDR1 is SNHLY, CDR2 FYNNEI. The CDR3 length is 16 residues. The CDR3 is CASSEVAAGGADTQYF. The CDR3, as DNA: TGTGCCAGCAGTGAAGTCGCGGCGGGGGGGGCAGATACGCAGTATTTT.

The chain has TRBV29-1 and TRBJ2-2; 8 positions match TRBD1. This CDR3 has 14 residues. The junction had 7 bases not matched to a gene; V was cut back by 3 bases and J by 7 bases. Germline CDR1 SQVTM, CDR2 ANQGSEA. The CDR3 nucleotides read TGCAGCGTTGATGGCAGGGGGCTTGGCGGGGAGCTGTTTTTT. Translated, it gives CSVDGRGLGGELFF.

This chain connects TRBV2 to TRBJ2-5; D uncertain. Germline assignment: CDR1 SNHLY and CDR2 FYNNEI. Trimming removed 10 bases at V and 2 bases at J, with 8 bases between. The length of the CDR3 is 11 residues. Here the CDR3 DNA reads TGTGCCACTAAATTTCAAGAGACCCAGTACTTC. Protein: CATKFQETQYF.

The chain carries TRBV21-1 and TRBJ2-3; the D call TRBD2 from the table was never checked on the DNA. TRBV21-1 is reported as a pseudogene. The length of the CDR3 is 17 residues. The CDR3 spells CASSKGRLAGCTDTQYF. As DNA, the CDR3 is TGTGCCAGCAGCAAGGGGCGGCTAGCGGGTTGCACAGATACGCAGTATTTT.

The V and J genes are TRBV3-1 and TRBJ2-1, with a weak D call TRBD1 (6 bases). CDR3 length: 15 amino acids. Per the germline V gene, CDR1 is LGHDT and CDR2 is YNNKEL (reference sequence). Trimming removed 0 bases at V and 5 bases at J, with 11 bases between. The DNA for the CDR3 is TGTGCCAGCAGCCAAGAGGCAGGGGCCAACAATGAGCAGTTCTTC. This codes for CASSQEAGANNEQFF.

The genes are TRBV19 and TRBJ1-6; D is unclear. CDR1 is LNHDA and CDR2 is SQIVND in the germline V gene (reference sequence). CDR3 length equals 16 residues. V shed 9 bases and J shed 0 bases, with 15 bases lying between them. The CDR3 spells CASLPGPSSYNSPLHF. DNA of the CDR3: TGTGCCAGCCTACCGGGCCCTAGCTCCTATAATTCACCCCTCCACTTT.

The rearrangement joins TRBV15 to TRBJ2-3; D not certain. With 3 bases removed from V and 0 bases from J, the gap between germline ends came to 13 bases. The CDR3 spans 16 residues. CDR1 is LNHNV and CDR2 is YYDKDF in the germline V gene (reference sequence). CDR3 sequence: CATSSPDLWSTDTQYF. For the CDR3, the DNA is TGTGCCACCAGCAGCCCAGACCTGTGGAGCACAGATACGCAGTATTTT.

The chain joins TRBV5-1 to TRBJ1-1; possible D gene TRBD1, 5 bases. Germline CDR1 reads SGHRS; CDR2 reads YFSETQ. Trimming removed 4 bases at V and 6 bases at J, with 10 bases between. The CDR3 has 12 residues. The CDR3 nucleotides read TGCGCCAGCAGCCTTCAGGGACCTGAAGCTTTCTTT. Residues: CASSLQGPEAFF.

The chain links TRBV18 to TRBJ1-1; 8 positions agree with TRBD1. Losses at the gene ends were 4 bases for V and 5 bases for J; bases not matched to a gene: 9. CDR1 KGHSH and CDR2 LQKENI come from the germline V gene. The CDR3 consists of 15 residues. CDR3 bases: TGTGCCAGCTCACTGTCTACCGGGACAGGAACTGAAGCTTTCTTT. Translation: CASSLSTGTGTEAFF.

This chain joins TRBV12-3 or TRBV12-4 and TRBJ2-1, with D possibly being TRBD1 or TRBD2 (5 bases each). The CDR3 is made up of 11 amino acids. V dropped 6 bases and J dropped 15 bases, with 15 bases sitting between them. The CDR3 sequence: CASSPVEGWFF. CDR3 in DNA: TGTGCCAGCAGCCCCGTAGAGGGGTGGTTCTTC.

The rearrangement uses TRBV20-1 and TRBJ2-7; TRBD2 aligns across 7 bases. Germline values: CDR1 DFQATT, CDR2 SNEGSKA (reference sequence). The CDR3 spans 12 residues. V lost 3 bases, J lost 7 bases, and 6 bases stayed unmatched. Here the CDR3 reads CSASSGVWEQYF. The CDR3, as DNA: TGCAGTGCTAGCAGCGGGGTATGGGAGCAGTACTTC.

V gene TRBV6-1 combines with J gene TRBJ2-1; no clear D. This CDR3 contains 16 residues. The ends were cut back, 2 bases at V and 0 bases at J, with 11 bases in the middle. CDR1 and CDR2 from the germline V gene are MNHNS and SASEGT. The CDR3 DNA is TGTGCCAGCAGTGAAAGGGAAACTGCCTCCTACAATGAGCAGTTCTTC. This codes for CASSERETASYNEQFF.

The chain joins TRBV6-6 to TRBJ1-6; tentative D call: TRBD1 (6 bases). CDR1 and CDR2 from the germline V gene are MNHNY and SVGAGI (reference sequence). The V end lost 6 bases, the J end lost 10 bases, and 16 bases lay between the germline ends. The CDR3 spans 14 residues. DNA for the CDR3: TGTGCCAGCAGCATACAGGGTTATATATCACCCCTCCACTTT. Amino acid sequence: CASSIQGYISPLHF.